This T cell receptor (beta chain) was recorded in a study of regulatory T cells in long-lasting Graves disease. This clonotype was observed a few times. The authors built TCR beta libraries using iRepertoire HTBI primers and Arm-PCR of CDR3 regions. One entry per CDR3 protein results from TCRdb running MiXCR on the multiplex PCR reads. The profile shows 400,000 to 550,000 distinct CDR3 sequences, about a sixth of them singletons. Time point denoted: newly diagnosed GD, antithyroid drugs for less than 3 months. RNA from PBMCs was the source of the TCR library. Germline CDR1 MNHEY, CDR2 SMNVEV (reference sequence). V shed 7 bases and J shed 2 bases, with 11 bases lying between them. The CDR3 totals 13 residues. These data were also reused for a study on T cells in Graves' hyperthyroidism and ophthalmopathy.

The genes are TRBV27 and TRBJ2-5; D is possibly TRBD2 (5 bases). The specimen was peripheral blood mononuclear cells (PBMCs), collected at new diagnosis, from a patient treated with antithyroid drugs. This clonotype was sampled from a woman aged 18-29 years with Graves disease. This chain's CDR3 is CASTSREQETQYF. In DNA, the CDR3 is TGTGCCAGCACTTCCCGGGAACAAGAGACCCAGTACTTC.